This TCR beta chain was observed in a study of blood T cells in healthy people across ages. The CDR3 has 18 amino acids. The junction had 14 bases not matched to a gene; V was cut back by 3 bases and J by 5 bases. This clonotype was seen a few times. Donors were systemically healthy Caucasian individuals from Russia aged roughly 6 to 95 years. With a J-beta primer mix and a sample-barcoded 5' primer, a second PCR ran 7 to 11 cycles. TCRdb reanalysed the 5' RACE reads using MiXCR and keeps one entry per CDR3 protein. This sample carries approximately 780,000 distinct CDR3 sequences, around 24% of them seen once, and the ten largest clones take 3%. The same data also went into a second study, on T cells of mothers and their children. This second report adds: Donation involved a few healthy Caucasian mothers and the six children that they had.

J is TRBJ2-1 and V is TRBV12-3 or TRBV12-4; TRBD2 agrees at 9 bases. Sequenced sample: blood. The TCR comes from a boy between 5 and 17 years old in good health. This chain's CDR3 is CASSLTFSAGGRDNEQFF. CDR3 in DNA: TGTGCCAGCAGTTTGACCTTCTCTGCGGGGGGGAGGGACAATGAGCAGTTCTTC.